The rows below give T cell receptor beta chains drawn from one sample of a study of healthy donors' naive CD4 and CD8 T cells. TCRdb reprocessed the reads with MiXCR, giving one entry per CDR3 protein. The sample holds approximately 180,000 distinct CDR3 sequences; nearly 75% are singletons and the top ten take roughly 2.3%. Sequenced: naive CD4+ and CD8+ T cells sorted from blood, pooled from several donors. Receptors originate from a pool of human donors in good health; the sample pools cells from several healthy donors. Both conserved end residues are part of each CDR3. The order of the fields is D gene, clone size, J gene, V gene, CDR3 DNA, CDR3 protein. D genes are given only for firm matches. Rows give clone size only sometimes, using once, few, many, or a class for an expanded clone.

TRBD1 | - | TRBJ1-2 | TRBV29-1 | TGCAGCGCCGGGACAGGGGACTATGGCTACACCTTC | CSAGTGDYGYTF
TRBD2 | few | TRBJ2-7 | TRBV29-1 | TGCAGCGTTGAACTAGCGGGAGGGCTCTCTCTCCCCTACGAGCAGTACTTC | CSVELAGGLSLPYEQYF
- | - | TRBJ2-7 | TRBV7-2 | TGTGCCAGCAGCCGCACTTGGACGGACTACGAGCAGTACTTC | CASSRTWTDYEQYF
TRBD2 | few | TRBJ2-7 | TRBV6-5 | TGTGCCAGCAGTGACTCGGGACTAGCGGGAGGAAACGAGCAGTACTTC | CASSDSGLAGGNEQYF
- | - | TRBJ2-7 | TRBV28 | TGTGCCAGCAGTTACGGGTTCTACGAGCAGTACTTC | CASSYGFYEQYF
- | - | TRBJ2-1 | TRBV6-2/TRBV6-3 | TGTGCCAGCAAAGCCGGGACCGATTTCTACAATGAGCAGTTCTTC | CASKAGTDFYNEQFF
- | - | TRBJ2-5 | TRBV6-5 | TGTGCCAGCAGTTATCGCGGGGGCCGGTCAGAGACCCAGTACTTC | CASSYRGGRSETQYF
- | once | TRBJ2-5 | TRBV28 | TGTGCCAGCAACCCCCGACGAGCGGGGGACAGGGTGGGCCAGTACTTC | CASNPRRAGDRVGQYF
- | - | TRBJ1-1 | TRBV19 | TGTGCCAGTAGTCACCCGAACACTGAAGCTTTCTTT | CASSHPNTEAFF
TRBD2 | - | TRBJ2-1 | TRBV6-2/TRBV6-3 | TGTGCCAGCGGGCGGGAGAGTGAGCAGTTCTTC | CASGRESEQFF
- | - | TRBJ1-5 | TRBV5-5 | TGTGCCAGCAGCTTTGGGTCCGGGAATCAGCCCCAGCATTTT | CASSFGSGNQPQHF
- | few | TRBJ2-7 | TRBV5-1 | TGCGCCAGCAGCTTGAGACAGGCCTCCTACGAGCAGTACTTC | CASSLRQASYEQYF
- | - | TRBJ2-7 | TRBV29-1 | TGCAGCGTTGCCAGAAGCTCCTACGAGCAGTACTTC | CSVARSSYEQYF
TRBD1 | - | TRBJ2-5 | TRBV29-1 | TGCAGCGTTGAGGACAGGCAAGAGACCCAGTACTTC | CSVEDRQETQYF
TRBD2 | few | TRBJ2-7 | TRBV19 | TGTGCCAGTAGTGCACTAGCGGCGAGCCTCCCCTACGAGCAGTACTTC | CASSALAASLPYEQYF
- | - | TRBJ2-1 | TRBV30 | TGTGCCTGGACTGACCTACCGCCCGGTGAGCAGTTCTTC | CAWTDLPPGEQFF
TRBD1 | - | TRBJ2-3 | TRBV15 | TGTGCCACCAGCAGAGAGGCTACAGGGGCAGATACGCAGTATTTT | CATSREATGADTQYF
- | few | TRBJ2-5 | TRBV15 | TGTGCCACCAGCAGAGATGAAGGTGGGACCCAGTACTTC | CATSRDEGGTQYF
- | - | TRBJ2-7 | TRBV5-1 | TGCGCCAGCAGCCTATACCGGGACGAGCAGTACTTC | CASSLYRDEQYF
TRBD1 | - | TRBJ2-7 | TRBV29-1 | TGCAGCGTTAGCGGGCAGGGGGCTCAATCCTACGAGCAGTACTTC | CSVSGQGAQSYEQYF
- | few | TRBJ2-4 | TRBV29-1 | TGCAGCGTTGAAGACCACGACACGGGGGCGGGATTATTC | CSVEDHDTGAGLF
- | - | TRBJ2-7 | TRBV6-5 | TGCGCCAGCAGCCTCCTTAAGGCCCTCTCCTACGAGCAGTACTTC | CASSLLKALSYEQYF
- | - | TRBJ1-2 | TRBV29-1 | TGCAGCGTTGAAGGGGGCCGCGCAGGGGTTAATGGCTACACCTTC | CSVEGGRAGVNGYTF
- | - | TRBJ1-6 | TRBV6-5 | TGTGCCAGCGGTTCGGCAGGATTTTATTCACCCCTCCACTTT | CASGSAGFYSPLHF
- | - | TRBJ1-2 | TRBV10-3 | TGTGCCATCAGGATTACAGGGTCTGGTTATGGCTACACCTTC | CAIRITGSGYGYTF
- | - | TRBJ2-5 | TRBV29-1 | TGCAGCGTCCCAGACAGGAGAAGGGAGACCCAGTACTTC | CSVPDRRRETQYF
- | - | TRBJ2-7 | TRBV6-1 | TGTGCCAGCAGTGAGCAGAAGCTGACAGGCTCCTTTTTGAACGAGCAGTACTTC | CASSEQKLTGSFLNEQYF
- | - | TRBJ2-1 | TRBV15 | TGTGCCACGCGTGGGCAGGGTTGGAATGAGCAGTTCTTC | CATRGQGWNEQFF
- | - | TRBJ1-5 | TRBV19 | TGTGCCAGTAGTCCCAGTATTCAGCCCCAGCATTTT | CASSPSIQPQHF
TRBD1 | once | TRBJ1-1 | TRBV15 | TGTGCCACCAGGGGACAGGGTTGGGCTGAAGCTTTCTTT | CATRGQGWAEAFF
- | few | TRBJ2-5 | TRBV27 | TGTGCCAGCACCCCAAGGAGCGATCAAGAGACCCAGTACTTC | CASTPRSDQETQYF
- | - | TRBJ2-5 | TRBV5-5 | TGTGCCAGCAGCTTGACCGTACTAGCCCAGAAGCAAGAGACCCAGTACTTC | CASSLTVLAQKQETQYF
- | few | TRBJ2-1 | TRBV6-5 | TGTGCCAGCAGTTACTGGGATGAGCAGTTCTTC | CASSYWDEQFF
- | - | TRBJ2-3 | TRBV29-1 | TGCAGTGCTGACCCTCCGGGACCACTCACAGATACGCAGTATTTT | CSADPPGPLTDTQYF
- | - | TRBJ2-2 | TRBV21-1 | TGTGCCAGCAGCAAAAGGTTCAAGAACACCGGGGAGCTGTTTTTT | CASSKRFKNTGELFF